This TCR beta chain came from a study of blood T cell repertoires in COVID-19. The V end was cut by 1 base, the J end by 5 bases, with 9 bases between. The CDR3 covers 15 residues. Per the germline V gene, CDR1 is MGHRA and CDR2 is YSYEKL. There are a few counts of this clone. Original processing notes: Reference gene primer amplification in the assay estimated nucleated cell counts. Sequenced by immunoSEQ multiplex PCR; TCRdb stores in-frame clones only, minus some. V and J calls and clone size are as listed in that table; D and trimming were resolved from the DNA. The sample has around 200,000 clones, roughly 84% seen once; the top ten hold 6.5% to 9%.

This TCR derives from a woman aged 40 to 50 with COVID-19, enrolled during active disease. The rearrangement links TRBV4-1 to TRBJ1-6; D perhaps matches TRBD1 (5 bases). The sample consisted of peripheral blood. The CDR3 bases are TGCGCCAGCAGCCAAGGGACGGGGGATAATTCACCCCTCCACTTT. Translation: CASSQGTGDNSPLHF.